One and the same sample provided the 15 T cell receptor beta chains below, sequenced in a study of human T cells and chemical hapten exposure. TCRdb called the RACE reads again in MiXCR, with one record for every CDR3 protein. Of about 340,000 distinct CDR3 sequences listed, roughly 6.9% are singletons. As for time point: patch test 1, 2 weeks after DPC sensitization. The treatment is: therapeutic diphenylcyclopropenone sensitization with weekly scalp DPC. The material was whole blood, obtained in connection with sensitization to the hapten diphenylcyclopropenone (DPC). These receptors all stem from a woman younger than 30 with alopecia areata. Some clones in this sample may be carry-over from other donors' samples.

This clonotype was found many times. The chain joins TRBV5-4 to TRBJ2-3; no clear D. CDR3 length: 14 amino acids. CDR1 and CDR2 (germline): SGHNT, YYREEE (reference sequence). Trimming took 1 base from V and 3 from J, leaving 9 bases between them. Here the CDR3 reads CASSLWSATDTQYF. For the CDR3, the DNA is TGTGCCAGCAGCTTGTGGTCAGCTACAGATACGCAGTATTTT.

The chain couples TRBV3-1 to TRBJ1-1; D is perhaps TRBD1 (6 bases). The CDR3 contains 16 residues. In germline, CDR1 is LGHDT, CDR2 YNNKEL (reference sequence). Trimming stripped 4 bases from V and 3 bases from J, with 18 bases between. CDR3 coding DNA: TGTGCCAGCAGCCCCGGACAGACATCCTGGCACACTGAAGCTTTCTTT. Translation gives CASSPGQTSWHTEAFF.

This chain joins TRBV20-1 and TRBJ2-1, with 7 bases that match TRBD1. V lost 5 bases, J lost 13 bases, and 11 bases stayed unmatched. This CDR3 comprises 12 residues. Germline CDR1 DFQATT, CDR2 SNEGSKA (reference sequence). CDR3: CSAPRDSFAQFF. The CDR3 DNA sequence: TGCAGTGCTCCCCGGGACAGTTTTGCTCAGTTCTTC.

The table lists this clonotype with a few counts. The genes are TRBV20-1 and TRBJ2-1; the match to TRBD2 covers 8 bases. J was trimmed by 13 bases and V by 0 bases; bases with no gene match: 11. CDR1 and CDR2 (germline): DFQATT, SNEGSKA (reference sequence). The CDR3 has 14 residues. The CDR3 region is CSARDPGLERDQFF. The CDR3 region has the DNA TGCAGTGCTAGAGATCCGGGACTAGAGAGGGATCAGTTCTTC.

V is TRBV7-9 and J is TRBJ1-5, with 8 bases fitting TRBD1. The CDR3 has 16 amino acids. The germline CDR1 and CDR2 sequences are SEHNR and FQNEAQ (reference sequence). V dropped 4 bases and J dropped 2; count of bases not matched to a gene: 7. CDR3 protein: CASSSPDRDGNQPQHF. In DNA, the CDR3 is TGTGCCAGCAGCTCCCCGGACAGGGATGGCAATCAGCCCCAGCATTTT.

V usage is TRBV5-1 and J usage is TRBJ2-5, with 7 positions matching TRBD1. CDR3 length: 15 amino acids. V dropped 4 bases and J dropped 3; count of bases not matched to a gene: 9. Germline loops: CDR1 SGHRS, CDR2 YFSETQ. CDR3 sequence reads: CASSISGTEKETQYF. CDR3 coding DNA: TGCGCCAGCAGCATATCCGGGACAGAGAAAGAGACCCAGTACTTC.

The rearrangement joins TRBV6-5 to TRBJ2-6; 7 nucleotides align to TRBD1. The V gene end was trimmed by 5 bases and the J gene end by 0 bases; junction bases not matched to a gene: 4. Germline V gene sequence: CDR1 MNHEY, CDR2 SVGAGI. The CDR3 runs to 16 residues. The CDR3 sequence is CASSGQVHSGANVLTF. The DNA of the CDR3 is TGTGCCAGCAGTGGACAGGTTCACTCTGGGGCCAACGTCCTGACTTTC.

This clonotype was counted a few times. The chain uses TRBV24-1 and TRBJ1-5; D is unresolved. The germline V gene encodes CDR1 KGHDR and CDR2 SFDVKD. The CDR3 sequence is 16 residues long. Deletions cut 0 bases from V and 3 bases from J, with 11 bases between. CDR3 sequence: CATSDLVGFYNQPQHF. The CDR3 DNA is TGTGCCACCAGTGATTTGGTGGGATTCTACAATCAGCCCCAGCATTTT.

V is TRBV19 and J is TRBJ1-5; D may be TRBD1 (5 bases). This CDR3 region has 18 residues. Germline V gene data show CDR1 as LNHDA and CDR2 as SQIVND (reference sequence). V lost 6 bases to trimming and J lost 1 base, with 22 bases between them. DNA of the CDR3: TGTGCCAGTAGGCGGGGCATCGGGACGGAATCAAGCAATCAGCCCCAGCATTTT. This sequence encodes CASRRGIGTESSNQPQHF.

This clonotype was detected many times. The rearrangement uses TRBV28 and TRBJ2-2; D may be TRBD1 (5 bases). Germline assignment: CDR1 MDHEN and CDR2 SYDVKM. The length of the CDR3 is 14 residues. Trimming pared 6 bases from V and 4 bases from J, leaving 12 bases between. CDR3 sequence (DNA): TGTGCCAGCAGGCTTCAGGGTAGCACCGGGGAGCTGTTTTTT. Encoded protein: CASRLQGSTGELFF.

This clonotype was counted only a few times. The chain combines TRBV6-6 with TRBJ1-5; D ambiguous. CDR3 length equals 13 residues. CDR1 and CDR2 from the germline V gene are MNHNY and SVGAGI (reference sequence). Trimming took off 5 bases at V and 1 base at J, with 6 bases between the two ends. CDR3 loop: CASSTQSNQPQHF. The DNA for the CDR3 is TGTGCCAGCAGTACACAGAGCAATCAGCCCCAGCATTTT.

This clonotype was detected a few times. The rearrangement uses TRBV7-9 and TRBJ1-1; D uncertain. Germline assignment: CDR1 SEHNR and CDR2 FQNEAQ (reference sequence). This CDR3 has 14 amino acids. V lost 4 bases, J lost 5 bases, and 14 bases lay in between. The CDR3 loop is CASSSKSGFTEAFF. The CDR3 coding sequence is TGTGCCAGCAGCTCCAAGTCGGGGTTTACTGAAGCTTTCTTT.

V is TRBV7-2 and J is TRBJ2-3, with D perhaps TRBD1 or TRBD2 (6 bases each). CDR1 is SGHTA and CDR2 is FQGNSA in the germline V gene. V was pared by 2 bases and J by 1 base, with 13 bases between. This CDR3 is 16 amino acids long. The CDR3 region is CASSLNGGRGTDTQYF. The CDR3 nucleotides are TGTGCCAGCAGCTTAAATGGGGGGCGAGGCACAGATACGCAGTATTTT. Full variable domain (remainder filled in from reference TRBV7-2 and TRBJ2-3): GAGVSQSPSNKVTEKGKDVELRCDPISGHTALYWYRQSLGQGLEFLIYFQGNSAPDKSGLPSDRFSAERTGGSVSTLTIQRTQQEDSAVYLCASSLNGGRGTDTQYFGPGTRLTVL.

Ten or more counts support this clonotype. V and J are TRBV12-3 or TRBV12-4 and TRBJ2-7, with 8 positions matching TRBD1. CDR3 length: 13 residues. V dropped 4 bases and J dropped 4; count of bases not matched to a gene: 3. CDR3 protein: CASSSRTGYEQYF. The CDR3 DNA follows: TGTGCCAGCAGTTCCCGGACAGGGTACGAGCAGTACTTC.

This clonotype was recorded a few times. The chain carries TRBV6-5 and TRBJ1-5; no definite D call. CDR1 is MNHEY and CDR2 is SVGAGI in the germline V gene. The CDR3 is made up of 14 amino acids. Deletions cut 8 bases from V and 2 bases from J, with 13 bases between. CDR3 residues: CASGAIFGNQPQHF. The CDR3 DNA follows: TGTGCCAGCGGAGCTATTTTCGGCAATCAGCCCCAGCATTTT.